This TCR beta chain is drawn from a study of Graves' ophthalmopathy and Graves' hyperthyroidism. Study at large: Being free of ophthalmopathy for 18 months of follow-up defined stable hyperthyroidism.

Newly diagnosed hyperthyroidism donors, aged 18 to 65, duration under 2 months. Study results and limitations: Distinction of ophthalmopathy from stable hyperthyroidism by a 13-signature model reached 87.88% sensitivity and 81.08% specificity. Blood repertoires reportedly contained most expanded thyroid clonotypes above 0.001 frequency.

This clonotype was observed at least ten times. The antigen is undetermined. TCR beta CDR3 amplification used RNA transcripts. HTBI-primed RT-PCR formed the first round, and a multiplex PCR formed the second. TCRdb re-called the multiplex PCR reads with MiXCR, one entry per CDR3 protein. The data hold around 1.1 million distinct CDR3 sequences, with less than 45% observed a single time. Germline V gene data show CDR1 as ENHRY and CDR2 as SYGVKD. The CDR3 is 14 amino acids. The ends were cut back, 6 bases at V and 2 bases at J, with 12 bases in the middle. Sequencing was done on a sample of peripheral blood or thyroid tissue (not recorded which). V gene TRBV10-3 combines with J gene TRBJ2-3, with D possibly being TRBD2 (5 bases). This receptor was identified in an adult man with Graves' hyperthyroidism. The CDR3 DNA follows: TGTGCCATCAGCCCACCCCGGGACACAGATACGCAGTATTTT. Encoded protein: CAISPPRDTDTQYF.